A selection of T cell receptor beta chains follows, all from one sample in a study of shared clonotypes between healthy human individuals. The table came from immunoSEQ multiplex PCR; TCRdb's copy has only in-frame clones and leaves some out. The data contain millions of clones, about 92% of them singletons. Sequencing input: naive CD4+ T cells from PBMCs. The receptors stem from a young man in good health. Some clones in this sample may be carry-over from other donors' samples. The CDR3 runs from the conserved cysteine through the conserved F or W. A D gene is named only where the DNA matches it firmly. Rows may omit the clone size; those that give it use once, few, many or a size class.

V: TRBV25-1
J: TRBJ2-6
size: -
D: -
DNA: TGTGCCAGCAGTGAATACGGGACTGGGGCCAACGTCCTGACTTTC
CDR3: CASSEYGTGANVLTF

V: TRBV5-1
J: TRBJ2-1
size: -
D: -
DNA: TGCGCCAGCAGCCCAAGCGCTAGCTCCTACAATGAGCAGTTCTTC
CDR3: CASSPSASSYNEQFF

V: TRBV5-4
J: TRBJ2-7
size: -
D: TRBD2
DNA: TGTGCCAGCAGCCCGAGCGGGAAAAGCTCCTACGAGCAGTACTTC
CDR3: CASSPSGKSSYEQYF

V: TRBV5-1
J: TRBJ2-7
size: once
D: TRBD2
DNA: TGCGCCAGCGCTACACGAGCGGGGACGGTCTACGAGCAGTACTTC
CDR3: CASATRAGTVYEQYF

V: TRBV11-2
J: TRBJ2-3
size: -
D: -
DNA: TGTGCCAGCAGCTTCGAAGGAGGGAGCACAGATACGCAGTATTTT
CDR3: CASSFEGGSTDTQYF

V: TRBV25-1
J: TRBJ2-1
size: -
D: TRBD2
DNA: TGTGCCAGCAGTCTATGGACTAGCGGCAATGAGCAGTTCTTC
CDR3: CASSLWTSGNEQFF

V: TRBV6-4
J: TRBJ1-2
size: -
D: -
DNA: TGTGCCAGCAGTGATGGGATTAACTATGGCTACACCTTC
CDR3: CASSDGINYGYTF

V: TRBV7-9
J: TRBJ2-3
size: -
D: TRBD2
DNA: TGTGCCAGCAGCTTGTTATCGAGACTAGCGACTAGCACAGATACGCAGTATTTT
CDR3: CASSLLSRLATSTDTQYF

V: TRBV9
J: TRBJ2-7
size: once
D: TRBD1
DNA: TGTGCCAGCAGCGTAGCTGGGACAGGGGGCGCTTCGGGCGAGCAGTACTTC
CDR3: CASSVAGTGGASGEQYF

V: TRBV4-1
J: TRBJ1-2
size: -
D: -
DNA: TGCGCCAGCAGCCAAGAGAGGGTGATGCGGGGCTATGGCTACACCTTC
CDR3: CASSQERVMRGYGYTF

V: TRBV2
J: TRBJ2-1
size: -
D: TRBD2
DNA: TGTGCCAGCGCCGCGGGGCGGGAGTTCAATGAGCAGTTCTTC
CDR3: CASAAGREFNEQFF

V: TRBV7-3
J: TRBJ1-2
size: -
D: -
DNA: TGTGCCAGCAGCTTGGTTGGGACTTATGGCTACACCTTC
CDR3: CASSLVGTYGYTF

V: TRBV28
J: TRBJ2-7
size: once
D: TRBD2
DNA: TGTGCCAGCCTCTTAGCGGGAGCCTACGAGCAGTACTTC
CDR3: CASLLAGAYEQYF

V: TRBV9
J: TRBJ2-7
size: -
D: -
DNA: TGTGCCAGCAGCGCGGATAGGGGCGAGCAGTACTTC
CDR3: CASSADRGEQYF

V: TRBV4-2
J: TRBJ2-3
size: -
D: TRBD2
DNA: TGTGCCAGCAGCCAAGAGACTAGCGGGAGTCGGAATACGCAGTATTTT
CDR3: CASSQETSGSRNTQYF

V: TRBV11-2
J: TRBJ2-2
size: -
D: -
DNA: TGTGCCAGCAGCCCCCTGATCCTACACGGGGAGCTGTTTTTT
CDR3: CASSPLILHGELFF

V: TRBV19
J: TRBJ1-2
size: -
D: -
DNA: TGTGCCAGTCGCCCAAGGGCCACGAACTATGGCTACACCTTC
CDR3: CASRPRATNYGYTF

V: TRBV6-4
J: TRBJ1-2
size: once
D: -
DNA: TGTGCCAGCAGTGATCGGGGAGGAGGATCGGGCTACACCTTC
CDR3: CASSDRGGGSGYTF

V: TRBV2
J: TRBJ1-5
size: -
D: -
DNA: TGTGCCAGCACTGTAACAAACGACGGGAGGTCGCCCCAGCATTTT
CDR3: CASTVTNDGRSPQHF

V: TRBV27
J: TRBJ2-2
size: once
D: -
DNA: TGTGCCAGCAGTTCACTATCTCGTTTGGGGAACACCGGGGAGCTGTTTTTT
CDR3: CASSSLSRLGNTGELFF

V: TRBV5-6
J: TRBJ2-3
size: -
D: TRBD2
DNA: TGTGCCAGCAGCTCCCTAAGAGGGACTAGCGCTAGCACAGATACGCAGTATTTT
CDR3: CASSSLRGTSASTDTQYF

V: TRBV7-9
J: TRBJ2-1
size: -
D: TRBD1
DNA: TGTGCCAGCAGCCCGGAGACAGGGGCGATGGGCATGAATGAGCAGTTCTTC
CDR3: CASSPETGAMGMNEQFF

V: TRBV7-2
J: TRBJ2-7
size: few
D: -
DNA: TGTGCCAGCAGCTTAACCGCAGGGCTGGACGAGCAGTACTTC
CDR3: CASSLTAGLDEQYF

V: TRBV7-8
J: TRBJ2-1
size: -
D: TRBD1
DNA: TGTGCCAGCAGCTCGGGACAGGGGAGAAGCAATGAGCAGTTCTTC
CDR3: CASSSGQGRSNEQFF

V: TRBV7-6
J: TRBJ2-4
size: -
D: -
DNA: TGTGCCAGCAGCCCAACATTGCGAGTGAGCGAAGCCAAAAACATTCAGTACTTC
CDR3: CASSPTLRVSEAKNIQYF

V: TRBV6-6
J: TRBJ1-1
size: once
D: -
DNA: TGTGCCAGCAGTTACTCGGGCGGGGCTGGGGAAGCTTTCTTT
CDR3: CASSYSGGAGEAFF

V: TRBV18
J: TRBJ2-3
size: -
D: TRBD2
DNA: TGTGCCAGCTCACTCGGACTAGCGGAGAGGGGAGATACGCAGTATTTT
CDR3: CASSLGLAERGDTQYF

V: TRBV27
J: TRBJ1-1
size: few
D: TRBD1
DNA: TGTGCCAGCATCGACAGGGGGATCGGGGAAGCTTTCTTT
CDR3: CASIDRGIGEAFF

V: TRBV9
J: TRBJ2-1
size: -
D: -
DNA: TGTGCCAGCACCGTTACGGGACTGCTTGCGGGAGAGCAGTTCTTC
CDR3: CASTVTGLLAGEQFF

V: TRBV7-9
J: TRBJ1-4
size: -
D: -
DNA: TGTGCCAGCAGCCCCCCAAGTCCGCGTGAAAAACTGTTTTTT
CDR3: CASSPPSPREKLFF

V: TRBV4-1
J: TRBJ1-5
size: -
D: -
DNA: TGCGCCAGCAGCCATCAAGGGGGGGGCGAACAGCCCCAGCATTTT
CDR3: CASSHQGGGEQPQHF

V: TRBV5-4
J: TRBJ2-5
size: -
D: TRBD2
DNA: TGTGCCAGCACCCGTGTAGGGAGGGCAGGGAAAGAGACCCAGTACTTC
CDR3: CASTRVGRAGKETQYF

V: TRBV10-3
J: TRBJ2-1
size: -
D: TRBD1
DNA: TGTGCCATCAGAGGGACAGGGAGCTCCTACAATGAGCAGTTCTTC
CDR3: CAIRGTGSSYNEQFF

V: TRBV15
J: TRBJ2-2
size: few
D: -
DNA: TGTGCCACCCACGACAAGCGCGCGAACACCGGGGAGCTGTTTTTT
CDR3: CATHDKRANTGELFF

V: TRBV23-1
J: TRBJ2-7
size: -
D: -
DNA: TGCGCCAGCGTTTATTTGGGCCACGAGCAGTACTTC
CDR3: CASVYLGHEQYF

V: TRBV28
J: TRBJ1-5
size: -
D: TRBD1
DNA: TGTGCCAGCAGTTTAATAGGCGCGTGGACGGGACAGGGTGATCAGCCCCAGCATTTT
CDR3: CASSLIGAWTGQGDQPQHF